Sequencing of this T cell receptor beta chain was carried out in a study of blood T cell repertoires in COVID-19. About the research overall: Nucleic acid was either cDNA or gDNA, and it came from T cells, B-cell-depleted T cells, or PBMCs.

The germline V gene encodes CDR1 MNHEY and CDR2 SVGAGI. This CDR3 has 15 residues. With V trimmed by 0 bases and J by 5 bases, 3 bases remained unmatched. In assigning cohorts, the study relied on participant-reported clinical history. All recovered Cohort 3 donors got two negative PCRs, got clearance, or saw symptom resolution. Authors' methods: Reference gene primer amplification gave estimated nucleated cell counts. Only in-frame clones appear in the TCRdb table, and some are missing; sequencing was by immunoSEQ multiplex PCR. That table furnishes V, J and clone size, whereas the DNA furnished D and trimming. The sample yields over 120,000 clones, over 60% seen once.

The gene calls are TRBV6-5 and TRBJ1-2; the match to TRBD1 covers 10 bases. What was sequenced was PBMCs or T cells enriched from blood (not recorded which). This receptor was taken from a woman in her 50s who had recovered from COVID-19. The CDR3 sequence: CASSYSGQGVYGYTF. CDR3 DNA sequence: TGTGCCAGCAGTTACTCAGGACAGGGGGTTTATGGCTACACCTTC.